The 10 T cell receptor beta chains presented below share a single source sample, sequenced in a study of cytomegalovirus exposure and HLA in healthy donors. In the PCR, 60 Vbeta and 13 Jbeta primers were used. The assay was immunoSEQ multiplex PCR, and TCRdb's table has in-frame clones only and misses some. The table has 150,000 to 200,000 clones, more than 70% seen once. Sequencing used PBMCs. The receptors originated from a woman in her thirties or forties in good health and CMV-seronegative.

The genes are TRBV6-6 and TRBJ1-2, with D tentatively TRBD1 (6 bases). The V end lost 5 bases, the J end lost 8 bases, and 12 bases lay between the germline ends. The germline V gene has CDR1 MNHNY and CDR2 SVGAGI (reference sequence). This CDR3 spans 12 amino acids. The DNA for the CDR3 is TGTGCCAGCAGTACGACAGGCTACGGCTACACCTTC. Translated: CASSTTGYGYTF.

This chain connects TRBV7-2 to TRBJ2-1; 8 nucleotides align to TRBD2. Germline loops: CDR1 SGHTA, CDR2 FQGNSA. The CDR3 is made up of 16 amino acids. The junction had 8 bases not matched to a gene; V was cut back by 0 bases and J by 7 bases. DNA of the CDR3: TGTGCCAGCAGCTTAGCCGGTAGCGGGATAGGTAATGAGCAGTTCTTC. It yields the protein CASSLAGSGIGNEQFF. The full variable domain, with the rest looked up from reference TRBV7-2 and TRBJ2-1, is GAGVSQSPSNKVTEKGKDVELRCDPISGHTALYWYRQSLGQGLEFLIYFQGNSAPDKSGLPSDRFSAERTGGSVSTLTIQRTQQEDSAVYLCASSLAGSGIGNEQFFGPGTRLTVL.

This chain joins TRBV9 and TRBJ1-2, with TRBD1 matching 8 bases. The CDR3 has 17 amino acids. The germline V gene has CDR1 SGDLS and CDR2 YYNGEE. Trimming took 3 bases from V and 7 from J; bases not matched to a gene: 17. CDR3 loop: CASSAGQGSSGFAGYTF. The CDR3 DNA is TGTGCCAGCAGCGCTGGACAGGGTAGTTCAGGGTTTGCTGGCTACACCTTC.

The rearrangement uses TRBV7-8 and TRBJ1-1; D remains ambiguous. The germline V and J ends were trimmed by 3 bases and 3 bases, with 8 bases remaining between them. The germline CDR1 and CDR2 sequences are SGHVS and FQNEAQ. The CDR3 contains 13 residues. CDR3 DNA sequence: TGTGCCAGCAGCTTGTTCGGTGACACTGAAGCTTTCTTT. Its translation is CASSLFGDTEAFF.

The chain recombines TRBV5-6 with TRBJ1-4; D might be TRBD1 (5 bases). Trimming stripped 4 bases from V and 5 bases from J, with 6 bases between. CDR3 size: 12 residues. Germline values: CDR1 SGHDT, CDR2 YYEEEE. DNA of the CDR3: TGTGCCAGCAGCCCAGGGAATGAAAAACTGTTTTTT. It translates to CASSPGNEKLFF.

This chain links TRBV4-2 with TRBJ1-1; tentative D call: TRBD1 (5 bases). V shed 3 bases and J shed 7 bases, with 12 bases lying between them. Germline V gene sequence: CDR1 LGHNA, CDR2 YNFKEQ. This CDR3 contains 13 residues. CDR3 protein: CASSQGLEGEAFF. The CDR3 coding sequence is TGTGCCAGCAGCCAGGGACTTGAGGGTGAAGCTTTCTTT.

The gene calls are TRBV7-2 and TRBJ2-3; 7 nucleotides align to TRBD2. The CDR3 sequence is 16 residues long. Trimming took 2 bases from V and 2 from J; bases not matched to a gene: 7. Germline V gene data show CDR1 as SGHTA and CDR2 as FQGNSA. The CDR3 coding sequence is TGTGCCAGCAGCTTATCGTCCCTAGCGGCCACAGATACGCAGTATTTT. Residues: CASSLSSLAATDTQYF.

The V and J genes are TRBV5-1 and TRBJ1-2; 7 positions agree with TRBD1. CDR3 length equals 16 residues. With V trimmed by 4 bases and J by 0 bases, 9 bases remained unmatched. Germline assignment: CDR1 SGHRS and CDR2 YFSETQ. The CDR3 loop is CASSESTGATNYGYTF. The CDR3 region has the DNA TGCGCCAGCAGCGAATCAACAGGGGCGACTAACTATGGCTACACCTTC. The full variable domain, with the rest looked up from reference TRBV5-1 and TRBJ1-2, is KAGVTQTPRYLIKTRGQQVTLSCSPISGHRSVSWYQQTPGQGLQFLFEYFSETQRNKGNFPGRFSGRQFSNSRSEMNVSTLELGDSALYLCASSESTGATNYGYTFGSGTRLTVV.

The table lists this clone with a count of one. This specimen includes other DNA sequences encoding the same CDR3. J is TRBJ2-7 and V is TRBV5-6; no firm D call. V was trimmed by 0 bases and J by 3 bases, leaving 4 bases between them. The CDR3 totals 12 residues. In germline, CDR1 is SGHDT, CDR2 YYEEEE. The CDR3 region has the DNA TGTGCCAGCAGCTTGGCGAGCTACGAGCAGTACTTC. As protein: CASSLASYEQYF.

This clone has a handful of counts. CDR3 coding DNA: TGTGCCAGCAGCCAGACCCCCAGGGCGGGAGGTAAAGAGACCCAGTACTTC. It encodes CASSQTPRAGGKETQYF. The chain is built from TRBV9 and TRBJ2-5, with 8 bases fitting TRBD2. Germline-derived CDR1 and CDR2 are SGDLS and YYNGEE. There are 17 residues in the CDR3. Unmatched junction bases numbered 14, after V lost 4 bases and J lost 3 bases. Full variable domain (rest looked up from reference TRBV9 and TRBJ2-5): DSGVTQTPKHLITATGQRVTLRCSPRSGDLSVYWYQQSLDQGLQFLIQYYNGEERAKGNILERFSAQQFPDLHSELNLSSLELGDSALYFCASSQTPRAGGKETQYFGPGTRLLVL.